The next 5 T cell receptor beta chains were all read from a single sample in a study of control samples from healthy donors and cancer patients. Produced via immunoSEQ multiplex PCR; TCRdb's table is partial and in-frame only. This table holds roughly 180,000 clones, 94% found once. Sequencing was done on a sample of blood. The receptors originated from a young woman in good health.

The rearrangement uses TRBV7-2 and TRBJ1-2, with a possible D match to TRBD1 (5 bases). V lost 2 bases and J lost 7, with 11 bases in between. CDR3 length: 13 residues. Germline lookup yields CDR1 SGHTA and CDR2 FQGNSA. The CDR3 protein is CASSLIRASGYTF. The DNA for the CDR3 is TGTGCCAGCAGCTTAATCAGGGCGTCTGGCTACACCTTC.

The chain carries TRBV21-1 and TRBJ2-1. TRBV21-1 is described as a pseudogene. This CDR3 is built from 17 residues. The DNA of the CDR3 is TGTGCCAGCAGCAAAGAAGTAAGGGCGTTACTCTACAATGAGCAGTTCTTC. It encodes CASSKEVRALLYNEQFF.

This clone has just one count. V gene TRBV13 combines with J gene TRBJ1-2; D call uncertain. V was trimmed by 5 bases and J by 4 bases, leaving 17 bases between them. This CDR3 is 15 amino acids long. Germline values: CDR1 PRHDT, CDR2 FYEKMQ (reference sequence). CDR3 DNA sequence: TGTGCCAGCAGCCCCCCAGGAGGGAACCTCTATGGCTACACCTTC. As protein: CASSPPGGNLYGYTF.

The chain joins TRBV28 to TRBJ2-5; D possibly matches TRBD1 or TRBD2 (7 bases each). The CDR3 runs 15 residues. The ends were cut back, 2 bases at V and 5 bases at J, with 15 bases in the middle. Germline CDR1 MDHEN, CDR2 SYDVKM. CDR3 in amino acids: CASSLEGGTEETQYF. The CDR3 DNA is TGTGCCAGCAGTTTAGAGGGAGGGACAGAGGAGACCCAGTACTTC.

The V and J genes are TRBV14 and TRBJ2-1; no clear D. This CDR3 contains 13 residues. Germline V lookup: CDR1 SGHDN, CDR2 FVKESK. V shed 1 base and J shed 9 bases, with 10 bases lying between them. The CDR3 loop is CASSQGGRSEQFF. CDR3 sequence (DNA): TGTGCCAGCAGCCAAGGCGGAAGGAGTGAGCAGTTCTTC.